The present T cell receptor (beta chain) was sequenced within a study of T cells in Graves' hyperthyroidism and ophthalmopathy. This clonotype was seen many times. This CDR3 contains 12 residues. The V and J ends lost 2 bases and 4 bases respectively, with 6 bases between them. Germline lookup yields CDR1 KGHSH and CDR2 LQKENI. RNA transcripts gave rise to amplified TCR beta CDR3 regions. Researchers ran a first-round RT-PCR on the TCR CDR3 using the HTBI primer set. TCRdb analysed the multiplex PCR reads with MiXCR anew, one entry per CDR3 protein. Seen here are a few hundred thousand distinct CDR3 sequences, approximately 22% observed once, and the top ten hold 50% to 65%.

The clonotype was recovered from a woman in her 50s with Graves' hyperthyroidism. The gene calls are TRBV18 and TRBJ2-7, with unresolved D. Sequences were obtained from blood. CDR3 region: CASSPAGYEQYF. DNA for the CDR3: TGTGCCAGCTCACCAGCCGGGTACGAGCAGTACTTC.